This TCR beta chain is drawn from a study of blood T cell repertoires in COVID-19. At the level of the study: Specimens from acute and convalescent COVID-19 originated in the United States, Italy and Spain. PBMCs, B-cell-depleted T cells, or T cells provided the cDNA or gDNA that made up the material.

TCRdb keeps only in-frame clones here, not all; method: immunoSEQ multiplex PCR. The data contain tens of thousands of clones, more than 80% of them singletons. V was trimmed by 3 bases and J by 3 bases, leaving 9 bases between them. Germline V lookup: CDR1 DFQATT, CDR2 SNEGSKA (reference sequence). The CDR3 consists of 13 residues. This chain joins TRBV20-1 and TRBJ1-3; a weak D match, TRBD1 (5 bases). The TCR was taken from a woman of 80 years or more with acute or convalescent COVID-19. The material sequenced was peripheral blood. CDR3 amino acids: CSASGGGGNTIYF. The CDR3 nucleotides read TGCAGTGCTAGTGGGGGGGGTGGAAACACCATATATTTT.